The 25 T cell receptor beta chains given below trace back to one sample, sequenced in a study of blood T cell repertoires in COVID-19. TCRdb keeps only in-frame clones here, not all; method: immunoSEQ multiplex PCR. Of about 160,000 clones in the sample, around 90% were seen once. Sequenced material: PBMCs or T cells enriched from blood (not recorded which). Source of these receptors: a woman between 40 and 50 years old who had been exposed to COVID-19.

The chain employs TRBV6-6 and TRBJ1-2; 10 bases agree with TRBD1. CDR1 is MNHNY and CDR2 is SVGAGI in the germline V gene (reference sequence). Trimming took 2 bases from V and 5 from J; bases not matched to a gene: 5. This CDR3 comprises 15 residues. The CDR3 sequence: CASSYTDRGNYGYTF. In DNA form, the CDR3 reads TGTGCCAGCAGTTACACGGACAGGGGGAATTATGGCTACACCTTC.

This clone has only one observation. The chain employs TRBV29-1 and TRBJ2-7, with 8 bases fitting TRBD1. Germline trimming cut 4 bases from V and 6 bases from J; bases unmatched to any gene: 5. There are 12 residues in the CDR3. Per germline, CDR1 SQVTM and CDR2 ANQGSEA. Written as DNA, the CDR3 is TGCAGCGTTGGATCAGGGGGCGGCGAGCAGTACTTC. This gives the protein CSVGSGGGEQYF.

J is TRBJ1-1 and V is TRBV4-3; 7 nucleotides align to TRBD1. V was pared by 1 base and J by 3 bases, with 2 bases of the junction left unmatched. Germline V lookup: CDR1 LGHNA, CDR2 YSLEER. CDR3 length: 14 residues. CDR3 nucleotide sequence: TGCGCCAGCAGCCAAGTCGACAGGGACACTGAAGCTTTCTTT. It translates to CASSQVDRDTEAFF.

The V call is TRBV5-1, the J call TRBJ1-1; 8 bases map to TRBD1. Germline CDR1 and CDR2: SGHRS and YFSETQ. The CDR3 loop spans 16 amino acids. With V trimmed by 4 bases and J by 5 bases, 13 bases remained unmatched. CDR3 sequence: CASSPSTGASLTEAFF. CDR3 bases: TGCGCCAGCAGCCCATCGACAGGGGCGTCGTTAACTGAAGCTTTCTTT.

This chain uses TRBV28 with TRBJ1-5; tentatively, D is TRBD1 (5 bases). Per the germline V gene, CDR1 is MDHEN and CDR2 is SYDVKM. V lost 1 base to trimming and J lost 12 bases, with 13 bases between them. The length of the CDR3 is 13 residues. The CDR3 is CASSLSQTVVQHF. The CDR3 DNA reads TGTGCCAGCAGTTTATCCCAGACAGTGGTCCAGCATTTT.

V gene TRBV14 combines with J gene TRBJ1-6; 9 positions agree with TRBD1. V was pared by 0 bases and J by 7 bases, with 10 bases of the junction left unmatched. The CDR3 sequence is 18 residues long. From germline, CDR1 is SGHDN and CDR2 FVKESK. The CDR3 nucleotides read TGTGCCAGCAGCCAAGAAGTGGTCGTTACAGGGGGCAATTCACCCCTCCACTTT. As protein: CASSQEVVVTGGNSPLHF.

This chain connects TRBV27 to TRBJ1-2; D gene unclear. The CDR3 runs 14 residues. V was clipped by 5 bases and J by 7 bases, with 17 bases between them. Germline V lookup: CDR1 MNHEY, CDR2 SMNVEV (reference sequence). CDR3 sequence reads: CASSTPGGSGGYTF. CDR3 DNA sequence: TGTGCCAGCAGTACCCCCGGAGGGAGTGGTGGCTACACCTTC.

The V gene is TRBV5-4, the J gene TRBJ2-5, with TRBD1 matching over 7 bases. The CDR3 totals 13 residues. Germline V gives CDR1 SGHNT, CDR2 YYREEE (reference sequence). The V segment lost 3 bases and the J segment 4 bases; nucleotides outside the gene matches: 3. The CDR3 DNA reads as TGTGCCAGCAGCTCACAGGGGCGAGAGACCCAGTACTTC. Translating gives CASSSQGRETQYF.

The genes are TRBV6-2 or TRBV6-3 and TRBJ2-1; 13 nucleotides line up with TRBD2. The CDR3 runs 18 residues. V lost 0 bases, J lost 8 bases, and 10 bases stayed unmatched. From germline, CDR1 is MNHEY and CDR2 SVGEGT. This CDR3 is CASSYSGPGTSGIYEQFF. DNA for the CDR3: TGTGCCAGCAGTTACTCGGGCCCCGGGACTAGCGGGATTTATGAGCAGTTCTTC.

This chain uses TRBV6-5 with TRBJ1-2; tentative D call: TRBD1 (6 bases). V was cut by 6 bases and J by 4 bases, with 9 bases left in between. The CDR3 length is 12 residues. Germline V gene lookup returns CDR1 MNHEY and CDR2 SVGAGI. CDR3 sequence (DNA): TGTGCCAGCAGGGGACAATCCTATGGCTACACCTTC. Translation: CASRGQSYGYTF.

The table lists this clone with a count of one. The V gene is TRBV25-1, the J gene TRBJ2-7, with 7 bases fitting TRBD1. CDR1 and CDR2 from the germline V gene are MGHDK and SYGVNS. With 1 base clipped from V and 1 base from J, the junction kept 1 base outside the gene matches. This CDR3 region has 14 residues. In DNA, the CDR3 is TGTGCCAGCAGTGAATCGGACAGGTCCTACGAGCAGTACTTC. Translating gives CASSESDRSYEQYF.

The chain uses TRBV9 and TRBJ2-1; D is possibly TRBD2 (6 bases). Germline V gives CDR1 SGDLS, CDR2 YYNGEE. V lost 3 bases and J lost 0, with 10 bases in between. The CDR3 runs 15 residues. The CDR3 spells CASSEDGSSYNEQFF. The CDR3 DNA sequence: TGTGCCAGCAGCGAGGACGGGAGCTCCTACAATGAGCAGTTCTTC.

The rearrangement joins TRBV21-1 to TRBJ1-1; the table's D call, TRBD1, was not checked against the DNA. TRBV21-1 has pseudogene status. The CDR3 runs 12 residues. This CDR3 reads CASSKGRDRLFF. The CDR3 nucleotides are TGTGCCAGCAGCAAAGGCCGGGACAGGCTATTCTTT.

The chain combines TRBV4-1 with TRBJ1-5; D unresolved. Germline lookup yields CDR1 MGHRA and CDR2 YSYEKL. The CDR3 has 15 amino acids. Trimming removed 0 bases at V and 6 bases at J, with 12 bases between. CDR3 protein: CASSQDLREFQPQHF. DNA for the CDR3: TGCGCCAGCAGCCAAGATCTGCGAGAGTTTCAGCCCCAGCATTTT.

The V gene is TRBV9, the J gene TRBJ1-2; possibly TRBD1 for D (6 bases). Germline V gene sequence: CDR1 SGDLS, CDR2 YYNGEE. The V and J ends lost 5 bases and 6 bases respectively, with 14 bases between them. This CDR3 has 13 residues. CDR3 region: CASRKQGYDGYTF. The CDR3 DNA reads as TGTGCCAGCAGAAAACAGGGATACGATGGCTACACCTTC.

This clone was recorded once. This chain uses TRBV10-1 with TRBJ2-6; D perhaps matches TRBD2 (5 bases). CDR3 size: 15 residues. CDR1 WNHNN and CDR2 SYGVQD come from the germline V gene (reference sequence). Trimming took 4 bases from V and 0 from J, leaving 7 bases between them. CDR3 region: CASSGGFSGANVLTF. DNA of the CDR3: TGCGCCAGCAGTGGAGGGTTCTCTGGGGCCAACGTCCTGACTTTC.

V usage is TRBV9 and J usage is TRBJ2-7; D gene uncertain. The CDR3 extends over 15 amino acids. Trimming removed 1 base at V and 2 bases at J, with 13 bases between. Germline CDR1 and CDR2: SGDLS and YYNGEE. The CDR3 DNA is TGTGCCAGCAGCGTAATGGTCTCCGGTCCCTACGAGCAGTACTTC. Translating gives CASSVMVSGPYEQYF.

The J gene is TRBJ1-6, the V gene TRBV9; TRBD1 might be the D (6 bases). CDR3 length equals 14 residues. The V and J ends lost 4 bases and 7 bases respectively, with 12 bases between them. Germline V gene sequence: CDR1 SGDLS, CDR2 YYNGEE. The CDR3: CASSPSRGNSPLHF. CDR3 sequence (DNA): TGTGCCAGCAGCCCCTCGAGGGGGAATTCACCCCTCCACTTT.

The V call is TRBV6-5, the J call TRBJ2-7, with 7 bases that match TRBD1. Germline V lookup: CDR1 MNHEY, CDR2 SVGAGI. J gave up 6 bases and V 6 bases, and 14 bases lay outside the gene matches. The CDR3 extends over 15 amino acids. CDR3 amino acids: CASSPRQGRFSEQYF. CDR3 DNA sequence: TGTGCCAGCAGCCCCAGACAGGGTAGGTTCTCCGAGCAGTACTTC.

The chain employs TRBV5-1 and TRBJ2-7; D may be TRBD1 (6 bases). The CDR3 has 14 residues. The ends were cut back, 0 bases at V and 0 bases at J, with 7 bases in the middle. The germline CDR1 and CDR2 sequences are SGHRS and YFSETQ. The CDR3 nucleotides read TGCGCCAGCAGCTTGGACAGGGCCTCCTACGAGCAGTACTTC. This encodes CASSLDRASYEQYF. The full variable domain, with the rest looked up from reference TRBV5-1 and TRBJ2-7, is KAGVTQTPRYLIKTRGQQVTLSCSPISGHRSVSWYQQTPGQGLQFLFEYFSETQRNKGNFPGRFSGRQFSNSRSEMNVSTLELGDSALYLCASSLDRASYEQYFGPGTRLTVT.

The chain joins TRBV12-2 to TRBJ2-7; the tabulated D call, TRBD2, remains unverified against the DNA. TRBV12-2 constitutes a pseudogene. This CDR3 spans 18 amino acids. CDR3 DNA sequence: TGTGCAAGTCGACCCGCCAGCCTAGCGCGTTTCGTTGGGTACGAGCAGTACTTC. As protein: CASRPASLARFVGYEQYF.

This clone appeared a single time. The chain joins TRBV20-1 to TRBJ2-2; D uncertain. Between the trimmed V and J ends, which lost 3 bases and 7 bases, there was a span of 9 bases. This CDR3 region has 12 residues. CDR1 is DFQATT and CDR2 is SNEGSKA in the germline V gene (reference sequence). The CDR3 protein is CSASKRIGELFF. Written as DNA, the CDR3 is TGCAGTGCTAGTAAGAGGATCGGGGAGCTGTTTTTT.

J is TRBJ2-7 and V is TRBV7-8, with a weak D call TRBD1 (6 bases). Germline lookup yields CDR1 SGHVS and CDR2 FQNEAQ. The CDR3 sequence is 15 residues long. V gave up 3 bases and J gave up 4 bases, with 16 bases separating them. CDR3 nucleotide sequence: TGTGCCAGCAGCTTCCTCACAGGGTTTGTATACGAGCAGTACTTC. Translation gives CASSFLTGFVYEQYF.

The V and J genes are TRBV4-3 and TRBJ2-7, with 8 nucleotides matching TRBD2. CDR3 length equals 18 residues. CDR1 is LGHNA and CDR2 is YSLEER in the germline V gene. The J segment lost 0 bases and the V segment lost 0 bases, leaving 10 bases of the junction unmatched. The CDR3 spells CASSQELADRRSSYEQYF. In DNA form, the CDR3 reads TGCGCCAGCAGCCAAGAACTAGCGGACCGAAGGAGCTCCTACGAGCAGTACTTC.

The genes are TRBV7-2 and TRBJ1-2; weak D call: TRBD1 (5 bases). Germline lookup yields CDR1 SGHTA and CDR2 FQGNSA. The V end was cut by 5 bases, the J end by 6 bases, with 10 bases between. The CDR3 contains 12 residues. The CDR3 is CASSQGNDGYTF. As DNA, the CDR3 is TGTGCCAGCAGCCAGGGAAACGATGGCTACACCTTC.